Below, 12 T cell receptor beta chains from the same sample are listed, as sequenced in a study of T-cell reconstitution after alpha-beta-depleted transplantation in children. TCRbeta library preparation incorporated unique molecular identifiers. TCRdb fed the PCR reads into MiXCR, producing one record per CDR3 protein. The sample consists of 780,000 or so distinct CDR3 sequences, about 15% of them appearing once. The source material was PBMCs, mostly from graft donor cells, sampled 360 days after TCRalphabeta/CD19-depleted stem cell transplant. The source of these receptors is a male patient between 5 and 17 years old who had a stem cell transplant for acute lymphoblastic leukemia, so the T cells may come from the graft donor.

The genes are TRBV4-1 and TRBJ1-2, with D hard to call. V lost 0 bases and J 7 bases, leaving 18 bases between the germline ends. CDR1 MGHRA and CDR2 YSYEKL come from the germline V gene. The CDR3 contains 16 residues. CDR3: CASSQDAVGGASGYTF. The CDR3 region has the DNA TGCGCCAGCAGCCAAGATGCCGTCGGCGGTGCTAGTGGCTACACCTTC.

V and J are TRBV29-1 and TRBJ2-1; 14 bases align to TRBD2. The CDR3 is made up of 14 amino acids. V was clipped by 5 bases and J by 9 bases; unmatched bases: 6. The germline gives CDR1 SQVTM, CDR2 ANQGSEA. The CDR3 protein is CSVSGLAGEIEQFF. For the CDR3, the DNA is TGCAGCGTTTCGGGACTAGCGGGAGAAATTGAGCAGTTCTTC.

The V and J genes are TRBV20-1 and TRBJ1-2, with a tentative D call TRBD1 (5 bases). The ends were cut back, 3 bases at V and 0 bases at J, with 11 bases in the middle. In germline, CDR1 is DFQATT, CDR2 SNEGSKA (reference sequence). The CDR3 has 14 residues. The CDR3 nucleotides are TGCAGTGCTAGCGCCGGGGCGGCTAACTATGGCTACACCTTC. Encoded protein: CSASAGAANYGYTF.

This clonotype was detected only a few times. The chain couples TRBV6-5 to TRBJ1-5; TRBD1 matches 9 bases. Losses at the gene ends were 0 bases for V and 4 bases for J; bases not matched to a gene: 7. There are 17 residues in the CDR3. Germline loops: CDR1 MNHEY, CDR2 SVGAGI. The CDR3 bases are TGTGCCAGCAGTTACTCGTACAGGGGGCCTGGGAATCAGCCCCAGCATTTT. Amino acids: CASSYSYRGPGNQPQHF.

The chain has TRBV6-2 or TRBV6-3 and TRBJ2-2; D uncertain. V lost 1 base, J lost 3 bases, and 9 bases lay in between. The CDR3 is 15 amino acids. From germline, CDR1 is MNHEY and CDR2 SVGEGT. The CDR3, as DNA: TGTGCCAGCAGTTACTTGGGTGGGGACACCGGGGAGCTGTTTTTT. Its protein product is CASSYLGGDTGELFF.

This clonotype was seen only a few times. The genes are TRBV19 and TRBJ2-3, with D possibly matching TRBD2 (6 bases). The CDR3 has 14 residues. The germline CDR1 and CDR2 sequences are LNHDA and SQIVND (reference sequence). Trimming removed 6 bases at V and 4 bases at J, with 14 bases between. CDR3 protein: CASSAAGSADTQYF. In nucleotides, the CDR3 is TGTGCCAGTAGCGCGGCGGGATCGGCAGATACGCAGTATTTT.

Only a few counts were recorded for this clonotype. V gene TRBV12-3 or TRBV12-4 combines with J gene TRBJ2-4, with TRBD2 as a possible D gene (5 bases). CDR3 length: 21 residues. Trimming left V 4 bases short and J 3 bases short, with 31 bases between. The CDR3 DNA is TGTGCCAGCAGTTCCCCCGCTGGACTCGGCACAATAGGATTAGGCAAAAACATTCAGTACTTC. Its translation is CASSSPAGLGTIGLGKNIQYF.

This clonotype was counted many times. V gene TRBV7-9 combines with J gene TRBJ2-7; 9 nucleotides line up with TRBD1. Losses at the gene ends were 5 bases for V and 9 bases for J; bases not matched to a gene: 11. The germline CDR1 and CDR2 sequences are SEHNR and FQNEAQ (reference sequence). The CDR3 loop spans 14 amino acids. The CDR3 bases are TGTGCCAGCAGCCAAACGGACAGGGGCGGTGGGCAGTACTTC. Its protein product is CASSQTDRGGGQYF. Full variable domain (remainder filled in from reference TRBV7-9 and TRBJ2-7): DTGVSQNPRHKITKRGQNVTFRCDPISEHNRLYWYRQTLGQGPEFLTYFQNEAQLEKSRLLSDRFSAERPKGSFSTLEIQRTEQGDSAMYLCASSQTDRGGGQYFGPGTRLTVT.

V is TRBV6-1 and J is TRBJ2-7, with no clear D. V dropped 7 bases and J dropped 0 bases, with 10 bases sitting between them. In germline, CDR1 is MNHNS, CDR2 SASEGT. The CDR3 totals 13 residues. This CDR3 reads CASIDGYSYEQYF. The CDR3 DNA reads as TGTGCCAGCATAGACGGTTACTCCTACGAGCAGTACTTC.

This clonotype has just a few counts. The chain couples TRBV5-1 to TRBJ2-1, with D uncertain. With 3 bases removed from V and 5 bases from J, the gap between germline ends came to 15 bases. This CDR3 is 15 amino acids long. The germline V gene encodes CDR1 SGHRS and CDR2 YFSETQ. Here the CDR3 DNA reads TGCGCCAGCAGCTACGGTAATAGTCCGCACAATGAGCAGTTCTTC. It encodes CASSYGNSPHNEQFF. The full variable domain, in which reference TRBV5-1 and TRBJ2-1 provide the parts outside the CDR3, is KAGVTQTPRYLIKTRGQQVTLSCSPISGHRSVSWYQQTPGQGLQFLFEYFSETQRNKGNFPGRFSGRQFSNSRSEMNVSTLELGDSALYLCASSYGNSPHNEQFFGPGTRLTVL.

V usage is TRBV6-5 and J usage is TRBJ1-4, with D unclear. V dropped 2 bases and J dropped 2 bases, with 6 bases sitting between them. CDR1 and CDR2 from the germline V gene are MNHEY and SVGAGI. The CDR3 length is 14 residues. The CDR3 DNA follows: TGTGCCAGCAGTTACACACAGACTAATGAAAAACTGTTTTTT. Translated: CASSYTQTNEKLFF.

V and J are TRBV20-1 and TRBJ2-7, with TRBD1 identical over 7 bases. The V gene's germline CDR1 is DFQATT and CDR2 SNEGSKA (reference sequence). The ends lost 0 bases at V and 4 bases at J; junction bases unmatched: 12. The CDR3 covers 16 residues. The CDR3 bases are TGCAGTGCTAGAGAAACCCGGGACAGCACCTATTACGAGCAGTACTTC. It codes for CSARETRDSTYYEQYF.